The sequence of this T cell receptor beta chain was determined in a study of T-cell memory formation after mild COVID-19. General study results and limits: Some clones that responded were present in memory (sampled pre-infection), which suggests cross-reactive memory joined. Whether day 37 second-wave clones are SARS-CoV-2-specific was not confirmed.

Constant-segment primers and 5'RACE yielded cDNA libraries for TCR alpha and TCR beta, each carrying sample barcodes and UMIs. In TCRdb, the 5' RACE reads were re-called with MiXCR into one record per CDR3 protein. The table records 95,000 to 120,000 distinct CDR3 sequences, roughly 19% of them present only once. The J segment lost 4 bases and the V segment lost 3 bases, leaving 8 bases of the junction unmatched. The CDR3 is 17 amino acids. The V gene's germline CDR1 is SGHRS and CDR2 YFSETQ. Relative to its sample, this clonotype is medium-sized. The antigen remains undetermined. The chain links TRBV5-1 to TRBJ2-3, with 13 bases that match TRBD2. The sequencing sample was made of PBMCs or a T cell subset sorted from them (not recorded which). This TCR derives from a young man who had mild COVID-19 (a few samples of this study predate the infection). Cell type and time point are not known. The DNA for the CDR3 is TGCGCCAGCAGCTCTTTAGGTACTAGCGGGGGGGCAGATACGCAGTATTTT. Translation gives CASSSLGTSGGADTQYF.